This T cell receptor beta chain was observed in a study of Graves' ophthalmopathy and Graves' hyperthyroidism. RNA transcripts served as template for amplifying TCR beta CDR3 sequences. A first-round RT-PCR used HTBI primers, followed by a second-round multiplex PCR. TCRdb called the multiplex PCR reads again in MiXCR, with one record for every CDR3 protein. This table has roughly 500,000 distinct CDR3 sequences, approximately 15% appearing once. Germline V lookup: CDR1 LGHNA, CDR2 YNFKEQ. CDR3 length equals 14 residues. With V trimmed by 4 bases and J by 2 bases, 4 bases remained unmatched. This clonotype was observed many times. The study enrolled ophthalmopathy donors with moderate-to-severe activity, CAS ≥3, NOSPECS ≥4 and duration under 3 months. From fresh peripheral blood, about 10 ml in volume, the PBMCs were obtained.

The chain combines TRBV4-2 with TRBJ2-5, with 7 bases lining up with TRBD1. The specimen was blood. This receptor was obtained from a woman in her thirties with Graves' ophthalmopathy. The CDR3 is CASSLRGQQETQYF. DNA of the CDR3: TGTGCCAGCAGCCTTCGGGGACAGCAAGAGACCCAGTACTTC.